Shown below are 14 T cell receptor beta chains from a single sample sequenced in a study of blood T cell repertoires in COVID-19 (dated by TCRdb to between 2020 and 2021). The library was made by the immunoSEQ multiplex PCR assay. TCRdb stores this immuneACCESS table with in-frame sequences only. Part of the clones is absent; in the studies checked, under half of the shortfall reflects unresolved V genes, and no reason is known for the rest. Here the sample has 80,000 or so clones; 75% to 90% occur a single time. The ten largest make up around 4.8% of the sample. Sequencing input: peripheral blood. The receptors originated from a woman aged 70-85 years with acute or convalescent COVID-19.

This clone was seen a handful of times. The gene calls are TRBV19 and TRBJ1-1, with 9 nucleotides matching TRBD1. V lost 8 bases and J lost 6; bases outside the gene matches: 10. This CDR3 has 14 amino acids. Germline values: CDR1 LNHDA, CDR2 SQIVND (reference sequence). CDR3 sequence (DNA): TGTGCCAGTCTTCCGAGACAGGGGGTCCCTGAAGCTTTCTTT. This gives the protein CASLPRQGVPEAFF.

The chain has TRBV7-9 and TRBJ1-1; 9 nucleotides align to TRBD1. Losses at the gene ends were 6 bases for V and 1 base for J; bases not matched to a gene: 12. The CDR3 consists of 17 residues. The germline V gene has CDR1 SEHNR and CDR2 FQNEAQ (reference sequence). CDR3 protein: CASSHPPDRGGNTEAFF. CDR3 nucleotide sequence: TGTGCCAGCAGTCATCCTCCGGACAGGGGTGGGAACACTGAAGCTTTCTTT.

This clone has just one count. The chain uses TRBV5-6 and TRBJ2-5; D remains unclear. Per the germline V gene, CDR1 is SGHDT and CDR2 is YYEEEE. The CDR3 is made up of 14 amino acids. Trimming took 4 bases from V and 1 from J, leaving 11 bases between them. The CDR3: CASSPPRSQETQYF. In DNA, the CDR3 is TGTGCCAGCAGCCCGCCCCGCAGCCAAGAGACCCAGTACTTC.

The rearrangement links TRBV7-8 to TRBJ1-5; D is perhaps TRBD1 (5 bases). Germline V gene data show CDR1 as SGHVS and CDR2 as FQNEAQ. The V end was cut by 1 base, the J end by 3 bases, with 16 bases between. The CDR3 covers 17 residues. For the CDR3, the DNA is TGTGCCAGCAGCTTAGTAGTTTGGGGGGGGAACAATCAGCCCCAGCATTTT. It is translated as CASSLVVWGGNNQPQHF.

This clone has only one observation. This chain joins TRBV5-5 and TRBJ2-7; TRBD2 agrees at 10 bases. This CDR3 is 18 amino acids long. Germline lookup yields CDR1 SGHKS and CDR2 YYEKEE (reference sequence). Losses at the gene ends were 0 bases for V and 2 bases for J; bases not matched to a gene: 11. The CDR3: CASSLGLAGAVSTYEQYF. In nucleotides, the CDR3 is TGTGCCAGCAGCTTGGGGCTAGCGGGGGCCGTTTCCACCTACGAGCAGTACTTC.

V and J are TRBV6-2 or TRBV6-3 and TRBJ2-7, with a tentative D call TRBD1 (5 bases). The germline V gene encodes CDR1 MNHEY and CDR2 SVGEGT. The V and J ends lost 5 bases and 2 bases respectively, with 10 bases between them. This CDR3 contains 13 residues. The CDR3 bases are TGTGCCAGCAGTAGGTTGGGGCCCTACGAGCAGTACTTC. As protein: CASSRLGPYEQYF.

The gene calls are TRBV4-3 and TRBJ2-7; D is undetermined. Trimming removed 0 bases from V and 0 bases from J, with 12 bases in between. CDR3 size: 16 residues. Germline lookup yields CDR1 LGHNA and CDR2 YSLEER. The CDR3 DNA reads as TGCGCCAGCAGCCAAGAAACATTTCCGTTCTCCTACGAGCAGTACTTC. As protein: CASSQETFPFSYEQYF.

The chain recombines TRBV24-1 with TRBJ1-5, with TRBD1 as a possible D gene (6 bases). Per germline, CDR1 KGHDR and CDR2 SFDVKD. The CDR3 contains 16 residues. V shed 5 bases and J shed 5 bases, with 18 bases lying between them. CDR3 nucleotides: TGTGCCACCAGTGCAGGCAGGGGCGCCCCCGATCAGCCCCAGCATTTT. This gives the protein CATSAGRGAPDQPQHF.

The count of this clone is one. CDR3 sequence (DNA): TGTGCCACCAGTGATTCCCGAGCGGGGCCCAGGGCAGATACGCAGTATTTT. It yields the protein CATSDSRAGPRADTQYF. The chain couples TRBV24-1 to TRBJ2-3; TRBD2 matches 7 bases. The CDR3 extends over 17 amino acids. Germline V gene data show CDR1 as KGHDR and CDR2 as SFDVKD. Trimming at V came to 2 bases and at J to 4 bases, leaving 11 bases not matched to a gene.

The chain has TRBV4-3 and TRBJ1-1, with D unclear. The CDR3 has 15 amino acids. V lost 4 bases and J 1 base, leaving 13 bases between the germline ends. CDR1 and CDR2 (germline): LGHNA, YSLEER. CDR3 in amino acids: CASSPRGGRNTEAFF. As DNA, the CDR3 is TGCGCCAGCAGCCCACGGGGAGGGAGGAACACTGAAGCTTTCTTT.

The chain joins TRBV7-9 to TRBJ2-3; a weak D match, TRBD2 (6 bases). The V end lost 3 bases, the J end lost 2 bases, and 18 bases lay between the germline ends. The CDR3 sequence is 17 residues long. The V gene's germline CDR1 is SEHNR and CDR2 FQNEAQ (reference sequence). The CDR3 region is CASSFKSREDFTDTQYF. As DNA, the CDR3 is TGTGCCAGCAGCTTTAAGTCCAGGGAGGATTTCACAGATACGCAGTATTTT. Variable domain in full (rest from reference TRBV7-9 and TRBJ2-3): DTGVSQNPRHKITKRGQNVTFRCDPISEHNRLYWYRQTLGQGPEFLTYFQNEAQLEKSRLLSDRFSAERPKGSFSTLEIQRTEQGDSAMYLCASSFKSREDFTDTQYFGPGTRLTVL.

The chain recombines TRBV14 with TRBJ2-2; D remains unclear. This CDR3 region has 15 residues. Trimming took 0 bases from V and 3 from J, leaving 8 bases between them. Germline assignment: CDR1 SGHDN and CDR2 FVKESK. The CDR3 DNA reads TGTGCCAGCAGCCAAGATGGCGGCTACACCGGGGAGCTGTTTTTT. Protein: CASSQDGGYTGELFF.

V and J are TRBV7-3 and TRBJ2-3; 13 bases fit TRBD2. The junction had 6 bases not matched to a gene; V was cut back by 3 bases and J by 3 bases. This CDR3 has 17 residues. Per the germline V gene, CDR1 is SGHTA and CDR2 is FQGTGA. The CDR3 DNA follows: TGTGCCAGCAGCTTGGTCGGGACTAGCGGGGCAACAGATACGCAGTATTTT. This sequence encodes CASSLVGTSGATDTQYF. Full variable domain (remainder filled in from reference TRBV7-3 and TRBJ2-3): GAGVSQTPSNKVTEKGKYVELRCDPISGHTALYWYRQSLGQGPEFLIYFQGTGAADDSGLPNDRFFAVRPEGSVSTLKIQRTERGDSAVYLCASSLVGTSGATDTQYFGPGTRLTVL.

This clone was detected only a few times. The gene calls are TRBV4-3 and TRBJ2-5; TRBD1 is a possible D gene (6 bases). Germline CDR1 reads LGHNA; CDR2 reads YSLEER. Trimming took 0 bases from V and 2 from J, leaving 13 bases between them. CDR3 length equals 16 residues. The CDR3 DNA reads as TGCGCCAGCAGCCAAGAATCCGGTAGGGGGCAAGAGACCCAGTACTTC. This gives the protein CASSQESGRGQETQYF.